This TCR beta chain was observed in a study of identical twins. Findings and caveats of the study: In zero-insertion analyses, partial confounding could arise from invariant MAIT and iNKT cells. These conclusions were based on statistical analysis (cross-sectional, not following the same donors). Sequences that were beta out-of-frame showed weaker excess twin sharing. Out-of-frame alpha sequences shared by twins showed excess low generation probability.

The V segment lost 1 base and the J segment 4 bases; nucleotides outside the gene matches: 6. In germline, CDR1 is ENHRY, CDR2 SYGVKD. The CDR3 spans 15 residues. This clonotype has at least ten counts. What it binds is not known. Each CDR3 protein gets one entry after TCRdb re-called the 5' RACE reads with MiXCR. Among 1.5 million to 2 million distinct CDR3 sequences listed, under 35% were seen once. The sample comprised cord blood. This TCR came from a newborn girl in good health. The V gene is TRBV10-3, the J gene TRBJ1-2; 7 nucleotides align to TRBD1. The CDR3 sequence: CAISEWDSILYGYTF. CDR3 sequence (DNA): TGTGCCATCAGTGAGTGGGACAGTATCCTCTATGGCTACACCTTC.